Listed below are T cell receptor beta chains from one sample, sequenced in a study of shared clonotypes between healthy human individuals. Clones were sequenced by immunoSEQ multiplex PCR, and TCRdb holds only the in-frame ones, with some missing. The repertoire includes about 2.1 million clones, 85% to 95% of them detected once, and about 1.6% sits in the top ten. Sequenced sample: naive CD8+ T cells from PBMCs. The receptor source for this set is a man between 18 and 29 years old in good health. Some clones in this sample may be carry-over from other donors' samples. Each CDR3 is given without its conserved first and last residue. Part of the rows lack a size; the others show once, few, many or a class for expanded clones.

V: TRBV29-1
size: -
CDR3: SVAQGAGETQY

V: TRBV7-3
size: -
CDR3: ASGAGGPTGELF

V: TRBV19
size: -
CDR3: ASSTRETGELF

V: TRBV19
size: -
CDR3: ASSIPEGYTEAF

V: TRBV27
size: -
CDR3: ASSSTSNTGELF

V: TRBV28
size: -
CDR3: ASSLLGDRVSTEAF

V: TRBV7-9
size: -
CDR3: ASSAGRSEQY

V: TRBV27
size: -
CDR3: ASSSGTGADYGYT

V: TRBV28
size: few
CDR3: ASSLGGQGFYNEQF

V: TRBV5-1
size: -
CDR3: ASSWTVSEQF

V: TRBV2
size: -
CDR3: ASRDRGGSYEQY

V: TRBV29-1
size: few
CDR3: SVEVDNTEAF

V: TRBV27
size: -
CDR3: ASSLTGAKETQY

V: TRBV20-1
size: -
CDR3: SAGISGELF

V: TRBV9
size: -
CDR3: ASSAGTSGRGAYNEQF

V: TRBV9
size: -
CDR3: ASSVTGRSGNTIY

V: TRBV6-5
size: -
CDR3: ASSYSDPGTEAF

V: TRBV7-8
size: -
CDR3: ASSWLPDGQADYGYT

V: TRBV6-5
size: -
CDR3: ASSYRGGSSYEQY

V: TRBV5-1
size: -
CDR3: ASGPGAPEQF

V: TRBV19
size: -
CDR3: ASSADTQGTYEQY

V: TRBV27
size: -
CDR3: ASSYRAPDELF

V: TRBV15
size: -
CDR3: ATSRGHLANEQF

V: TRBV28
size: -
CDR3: ASSFTIGTSEVVAYNEQF

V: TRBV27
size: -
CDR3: ASSYPGTSNEQF

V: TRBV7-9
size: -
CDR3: ASSSAGGLKGELF

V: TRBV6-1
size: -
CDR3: ASSVGRTGGYEQY

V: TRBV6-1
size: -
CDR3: ASSEVGFGYYEQY

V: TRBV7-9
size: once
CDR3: ASSLVLHEQY

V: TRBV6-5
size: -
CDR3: ASSLDRGTEAF

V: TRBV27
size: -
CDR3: ASSLFGQGVYEQY

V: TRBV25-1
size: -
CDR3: ASRGTRVGEQY

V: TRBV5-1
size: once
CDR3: ASSQSQGATGPGNYGYT

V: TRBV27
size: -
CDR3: ASSETEVREQF

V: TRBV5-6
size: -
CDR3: ASWEGIAGGPSWGDTQY

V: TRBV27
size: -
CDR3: ASSLPPGSGRWGEQF

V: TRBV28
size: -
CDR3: ASTVPAGETQY

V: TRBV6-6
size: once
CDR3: ASSYSISTDTQY

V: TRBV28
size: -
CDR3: ASSRTYQETQY

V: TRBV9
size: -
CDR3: ASSGAGGPVGHTGELF

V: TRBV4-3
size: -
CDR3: ASSPSSQGYQETQY

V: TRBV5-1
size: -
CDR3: ASRDRGYEQY

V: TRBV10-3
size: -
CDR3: AISESGQGGNEQF